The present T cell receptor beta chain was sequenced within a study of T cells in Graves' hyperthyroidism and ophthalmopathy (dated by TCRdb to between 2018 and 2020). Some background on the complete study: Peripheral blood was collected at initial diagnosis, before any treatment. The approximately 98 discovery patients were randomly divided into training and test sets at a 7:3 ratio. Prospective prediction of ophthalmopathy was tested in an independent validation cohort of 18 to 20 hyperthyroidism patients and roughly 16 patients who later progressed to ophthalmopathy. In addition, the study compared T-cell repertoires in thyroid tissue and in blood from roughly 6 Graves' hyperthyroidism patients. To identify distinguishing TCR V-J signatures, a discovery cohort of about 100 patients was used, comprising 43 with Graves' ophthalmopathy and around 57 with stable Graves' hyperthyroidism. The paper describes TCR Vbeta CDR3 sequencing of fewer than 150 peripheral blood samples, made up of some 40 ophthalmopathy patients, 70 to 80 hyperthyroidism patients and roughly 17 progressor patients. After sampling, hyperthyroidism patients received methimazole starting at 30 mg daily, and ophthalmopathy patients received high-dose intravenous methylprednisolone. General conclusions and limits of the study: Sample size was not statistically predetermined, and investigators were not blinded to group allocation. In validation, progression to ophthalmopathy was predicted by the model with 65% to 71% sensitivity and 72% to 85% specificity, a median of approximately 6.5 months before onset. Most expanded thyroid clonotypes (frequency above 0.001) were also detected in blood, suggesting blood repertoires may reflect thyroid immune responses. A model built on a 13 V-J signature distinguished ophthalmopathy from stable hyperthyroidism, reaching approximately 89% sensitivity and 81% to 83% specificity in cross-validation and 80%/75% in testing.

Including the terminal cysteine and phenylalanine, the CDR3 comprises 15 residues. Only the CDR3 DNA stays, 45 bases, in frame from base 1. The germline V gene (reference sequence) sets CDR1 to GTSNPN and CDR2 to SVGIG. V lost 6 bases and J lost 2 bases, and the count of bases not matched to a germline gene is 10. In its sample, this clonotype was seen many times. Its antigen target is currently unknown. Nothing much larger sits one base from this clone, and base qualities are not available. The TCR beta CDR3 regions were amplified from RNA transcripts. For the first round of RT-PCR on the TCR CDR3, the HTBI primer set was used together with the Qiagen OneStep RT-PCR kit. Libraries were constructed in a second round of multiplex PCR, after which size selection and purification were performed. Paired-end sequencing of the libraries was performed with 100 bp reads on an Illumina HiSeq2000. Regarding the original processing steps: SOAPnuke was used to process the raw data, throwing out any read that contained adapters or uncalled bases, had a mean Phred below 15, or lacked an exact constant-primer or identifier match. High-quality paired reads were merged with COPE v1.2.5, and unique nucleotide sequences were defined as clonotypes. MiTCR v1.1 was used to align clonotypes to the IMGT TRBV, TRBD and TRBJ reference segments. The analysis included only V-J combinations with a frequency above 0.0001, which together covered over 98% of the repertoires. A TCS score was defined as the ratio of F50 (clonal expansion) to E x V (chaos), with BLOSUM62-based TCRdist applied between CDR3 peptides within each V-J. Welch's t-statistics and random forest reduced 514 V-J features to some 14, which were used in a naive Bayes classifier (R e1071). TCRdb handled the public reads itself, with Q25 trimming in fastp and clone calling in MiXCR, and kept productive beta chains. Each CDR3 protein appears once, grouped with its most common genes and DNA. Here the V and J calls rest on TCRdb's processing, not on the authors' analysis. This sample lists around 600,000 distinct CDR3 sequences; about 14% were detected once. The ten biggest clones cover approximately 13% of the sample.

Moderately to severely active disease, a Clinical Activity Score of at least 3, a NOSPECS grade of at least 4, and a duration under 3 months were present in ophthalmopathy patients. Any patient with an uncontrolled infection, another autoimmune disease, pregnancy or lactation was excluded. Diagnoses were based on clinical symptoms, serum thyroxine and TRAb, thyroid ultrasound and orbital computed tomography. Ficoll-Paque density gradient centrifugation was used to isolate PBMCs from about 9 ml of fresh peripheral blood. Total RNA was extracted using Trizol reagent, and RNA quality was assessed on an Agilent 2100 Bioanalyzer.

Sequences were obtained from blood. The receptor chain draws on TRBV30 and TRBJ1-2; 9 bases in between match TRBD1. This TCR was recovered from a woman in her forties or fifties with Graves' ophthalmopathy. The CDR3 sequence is CACHRGLQRNYGYTF. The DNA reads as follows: TGTGCCTGCCACAGGGGGCTCCAGCGGAACTATGGCTACACCTTC.